A selection of T cell receptor beta chains follows, all from one sample in a study of circulating CD8 cells and anti-PD-1 response in melanoma. TCRdb reanalysed the reads using MiXCR and keeps one entry per CDR3 protein. Seen here are roughly 2,400 distinct CDR3 sequences, around 5.8% observed once, and the top ten hold nearly 3%. Material: CD8+ T cells from PBMCs, obtained at baseline or after one month of anti-PD-1 therapy (not recorded which). All receptors come from a human donor with melanoma. Each CDR3 is given with its conserved first and last residue. A D gene is named only where the DNA matches it firmly. Clone size is given for some rows only: seen once, a few or many times, or a class if the clone is expanded.

NA,TRBJ2-4,medium-sized,TRBV19,TGTGCCAGTAGGGACAGCCTGGGAAACATTCAGTACTTC,CASRDSLGNIQYF
TRBD1,TRBJ1-5,medium-sized,TRBV2,TGTGCCAGCAGTGAATTGGACAGGGAAGATCAGCCCCAGCATTTT,CASSELDREDQPQHF
NA,TRBJ2-2,medium-sized,TRBV7-2,TGTGCCAGCAGCGAAGAGTTTAACACCGGGGAGCTGTTTTTT,CASSEEFNTGELFF
TRBD2,TRBJ2-2,NA,TRBV2,TGTGCCAGCGGAAGGGGACTAGCGGACGCCGGGGAGCTGTTTTTT,CASGRGLADAGELFF
NA,TRBJ2-2,NA,TRBV20-1,TGCAGTGCTCTTCCGGGAGCCGGGGAGCTGTTTTTT,CSALPGAGELFF
NA,TRBJ2-7,medium-sized,TRBV2,TGTGCCAGCCTCCGAGACCCATGGGCGGAAGAGTACGAGCAGTACTTC,CASLRDPWAEEYEQYF
TRBD1,TRBJ1-4,medium-sized,TRBV5-4,TGTGCCAGCAGTACGAAGGGGGCGAGAAACGAAAAACTGTTTTTT,CASSTKGARNEKLFF
NA,TRBJ2-5,medium-sized,TRBV28,TGTGCCAGCAGTAGTAGGGCCCAGTACTTC,CASSSRAQYF
NA,TRBJ1-5,NA,TRBV19,TGTGCCAGTAGTATCGGATTGTGGGGGAGCAATCAGCCCCAGCATTTT,CASSIGLWGSNQPQHF
TRBD1,TRBJ2-3,few,TRBV4-2,TGTGCCAGCAGCGAAGAACAGGGGGCCATCGATACGCAGTATTTT,CASSEEQGAIDTQYF
NA,TRBJ2-7,medium-sized,TRBV3-1,TGTGCCAGCAGCCAAGGGAAAGGGTACTACGAGCAGTACTTC,CASSQGKGYYEQYF
NA,TRBJ2-1,medium-sized,TRBV19,TGTGCCAGTAGTATAGTTGAGGGTTTGAATGAGCAGTTCTTC,CASSIVEGLNEQFF
TRBD2,TRBJ2-5,NA,TRBV5-4,TGTGCCAGCAGCCCCGGGGTAGCGGGGCCAGGGGAGACCCAGTACTTC,CASSPGVAGPGETQYF
NA,TRBJ2-4,few,TRBV28,TGTGCCAGCAGTTTTCGGCCGACCCGAGATCTAGTCAAAAATATTCAGTACTTC,CASSFRPTRDLVKNIQYF
NA,TRBJ2-1,medium-sized,TRBV12-3/TRBV12-4,TGTGCCAGCAGTCCTTGGGACCGTTACAATGAGCAGTTCTTC,CASSPWDRYNEQFF
NA,TRBJ2-1,medium-sized,TRBV5-4,TGTGCCAGCAGCTTGGGCGCGGGTCCCGGCAATGAGCAGTTCTTC,CASSLGAGPGNEQFF
TRBD1,TRBJ1-1,medium-sized,TRBV9,TGTGCCAGCAGCTCGGGACAGGGTCGGACTGAAGCTTTCTTT,CASSSGQGRTEAFF
NA,TRBJ2-1,large,TRBV2,TGTGCCAGCAGTGCGGTCTCCTACAATGAGCAGTTCTTC,CASSAVSYNEQFF
NA,TRBJ2-4,medium-sized,TRBV15,TGTGCCACCAGCGGAAGACCCAGGGTGGCCAAAAACATTCAGTACTTC,CATSGRPRVAKNIQYF
TRBD2,TRBJ2-3,medium-sized,TRBV20-1,TGCAGTGCTCCGACTAGCGGGGGGTCCGCCCGAAACCCAGATACGCAGTATTTT,CSAPTSGGSARNPDTQYF
TRBD1,TRBJ2-1,large,TRBV5-4,TGTGCCAGCAGCTCGGGACAGCACAATGAGCAGTTCTTC,CASSSGQHNEQFF
NA,TRBJ2-7,medium-sized,TRBV28,TGTGCCAGCAGTTTCGGTCCGAGCTCCTACGAGCAGTACTTC,CASSFGPSSYEQYF